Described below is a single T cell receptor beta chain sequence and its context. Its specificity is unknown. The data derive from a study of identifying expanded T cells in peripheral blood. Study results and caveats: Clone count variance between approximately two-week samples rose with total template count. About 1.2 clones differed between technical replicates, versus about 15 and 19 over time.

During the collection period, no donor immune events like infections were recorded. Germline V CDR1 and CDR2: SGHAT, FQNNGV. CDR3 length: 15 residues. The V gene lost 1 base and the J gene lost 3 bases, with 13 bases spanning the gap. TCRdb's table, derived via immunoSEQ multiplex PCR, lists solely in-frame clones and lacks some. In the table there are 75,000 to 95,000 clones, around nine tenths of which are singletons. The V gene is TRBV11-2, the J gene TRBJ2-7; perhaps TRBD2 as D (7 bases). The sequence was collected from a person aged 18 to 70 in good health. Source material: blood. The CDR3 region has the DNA TGTGCCAGCAGCTTAGCGGCGGGGGCCTACTACGAGCAGTACTTC. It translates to CASSLAAGAYYEQYF. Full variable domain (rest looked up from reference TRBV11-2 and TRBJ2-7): EAGVAQSPRYKIIEKRQSVAFWCNPISGHATLYWYQQILGQGPKLLIQFQNNGVVDDSQLPKDRFSAERLKGVDSTLKIQPAKLEDSAVYLCASSLAAGAYYEQYFGPGTRLTVT.